This section outlines one TCR beta chain sequence together with its context. This entry belongs to a study of CD8 T cells in Susac syndrome. Random hexamers primed reverse transcription of 0.5 to 1 ug RNA. TCRdb passed the immunoSEQ multiplex PCR reads through MiXCR, listing each CDR3 protein once. The table shows roughly 130,000 distinct CDR3 sequences, with about 95% occurring only once. Trimming removed 2 bases at V and 3 bases at J, with 16 bases between. CDR3 length: 17 amino acids. The germline V gene encodes CDR1 LGHDT and CDR2 YNNKEL (reference sequence). This clonotype originated in a human donor with Susac syndrome. The genes are TRBV3-1 and TRBJ1-4; D remains ambiguous. The sequenced sample was CD8+ T cells from PBMCs. CDR3 sequence reads: CASSQYRATTPNEKLFF. The CDR3 DNA reads as TGTGCCAGCAGCCAATACCGGGCCACTACGCCTAATGAAAAACTGTTTTTT.